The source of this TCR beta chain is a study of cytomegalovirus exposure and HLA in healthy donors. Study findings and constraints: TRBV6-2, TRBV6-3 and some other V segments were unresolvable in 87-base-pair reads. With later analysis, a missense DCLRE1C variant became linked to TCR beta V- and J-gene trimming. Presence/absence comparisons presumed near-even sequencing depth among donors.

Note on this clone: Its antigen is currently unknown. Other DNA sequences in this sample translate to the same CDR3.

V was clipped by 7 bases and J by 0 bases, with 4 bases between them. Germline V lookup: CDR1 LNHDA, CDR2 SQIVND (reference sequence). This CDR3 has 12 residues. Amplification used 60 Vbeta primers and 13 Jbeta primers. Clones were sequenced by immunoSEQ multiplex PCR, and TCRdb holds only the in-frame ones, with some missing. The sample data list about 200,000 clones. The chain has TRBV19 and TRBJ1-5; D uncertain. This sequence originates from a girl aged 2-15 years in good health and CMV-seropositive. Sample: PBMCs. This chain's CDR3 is CASTYSNQPQHF. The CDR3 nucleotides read TGTGCCAGTACTTATAGCAATCAGCCCCAGCATTTT.